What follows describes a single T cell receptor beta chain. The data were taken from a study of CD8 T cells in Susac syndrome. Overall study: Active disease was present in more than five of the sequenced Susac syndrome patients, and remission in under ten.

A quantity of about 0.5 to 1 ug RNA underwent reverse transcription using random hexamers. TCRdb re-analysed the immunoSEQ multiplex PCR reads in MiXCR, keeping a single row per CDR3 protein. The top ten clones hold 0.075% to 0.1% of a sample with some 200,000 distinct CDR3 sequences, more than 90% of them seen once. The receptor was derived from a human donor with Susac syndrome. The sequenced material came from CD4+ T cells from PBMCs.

CDR3 loop: CASSLSGQGIDGIQYF. As DNA, the CDR3 is TGTGCCAGCAGCCTCTCGGGACAGGGGATCGATGGCATTCAGTACTTC. The chain uses TRBV11-3 and TRBJ2-4, with 10 bases lining up with TRBD1. V shed 5 bases and J 9 bases; nucleotides not matched to a gene: 13. From germline, CDR1 is SGHNT and CDR2 YENEEA. The length of the CDR3 is 16 residues.